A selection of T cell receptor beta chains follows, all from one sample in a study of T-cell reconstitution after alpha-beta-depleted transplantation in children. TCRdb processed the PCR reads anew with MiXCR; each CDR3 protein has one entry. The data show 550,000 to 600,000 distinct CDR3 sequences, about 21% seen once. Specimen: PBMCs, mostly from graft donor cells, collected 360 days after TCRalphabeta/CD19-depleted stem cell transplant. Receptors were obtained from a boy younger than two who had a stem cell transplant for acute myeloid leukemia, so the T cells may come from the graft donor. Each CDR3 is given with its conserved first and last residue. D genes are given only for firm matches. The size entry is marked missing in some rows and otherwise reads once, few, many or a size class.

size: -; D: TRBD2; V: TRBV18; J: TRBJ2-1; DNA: TGTGCCAGCTCACCGGCCGGCCTAGCGGGGAAGAATGAGCAGTTCTTC; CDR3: CASSPAGLAGKNEQFF
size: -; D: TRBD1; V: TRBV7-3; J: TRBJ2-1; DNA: TGTGCCAGCAGCCCACCGGGACAGGGTCCGGGTGAGCAGTTCTTC; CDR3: CASSPPGQGPGEQFF
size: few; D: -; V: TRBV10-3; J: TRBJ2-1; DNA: TGTGCCATCAGTGCCCAGGGAGTAAGTGTCAATGAGCAGTTCTTC; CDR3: CAISAQGVSVNEQFF
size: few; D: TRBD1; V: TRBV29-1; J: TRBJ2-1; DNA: TGCAGCGACCTACAGGGGAATGAGCAGTTCTTC; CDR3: CSDLQGNEQFF
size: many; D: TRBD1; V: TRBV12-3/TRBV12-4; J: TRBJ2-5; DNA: TGTGCCAGCAGTCCCCCTTCCGGCGACAGGGCGGAGACCCAGTACTTC; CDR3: CASSPPSGDRAETQYF
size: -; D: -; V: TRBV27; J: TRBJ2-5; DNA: TGTGCCAGCAGTTCAGGTCTCGTTGTGGGGACCCAGTACTTC; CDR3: CASSSGLVVGTQYF
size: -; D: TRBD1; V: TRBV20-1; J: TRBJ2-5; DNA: TGCAGTGCTAGTGAGGGGGCCCAAGAGACCCAGTACTTC; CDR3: CSASEGAQETQYF
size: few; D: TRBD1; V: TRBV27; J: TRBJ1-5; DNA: TGTGCCAGCGCGGACAGGGGGCATCAGCCCCAGCATTTT; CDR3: CASADRGHQPQHF
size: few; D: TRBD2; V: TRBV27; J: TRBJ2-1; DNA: TGTGCCAGCAGTTTGGGGCGGGGGTTGGATGAGCAGTTCTTC; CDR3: CASSLGRGLDEQFF
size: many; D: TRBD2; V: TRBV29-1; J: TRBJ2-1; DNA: TGCAGCGTTAGACGACTAGCGGGGGATGAGCAGTTCTTC; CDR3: CSVRRLAGDEQFF
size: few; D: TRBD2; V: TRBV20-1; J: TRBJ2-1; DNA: TGCAGTGCTAGAGATCCCCGAACTAGCGGACTCTCCTACAATGAGCAGTTCTTC; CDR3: CSARDPRTSGLSYNEQFF
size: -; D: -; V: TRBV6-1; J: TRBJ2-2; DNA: TGTGCCAGCAGTCCCAGGACGAGGAACACCGGGGAGCTGTTTTTT; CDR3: CASSPRTRNTGELFF
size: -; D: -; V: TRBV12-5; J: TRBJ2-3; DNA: TGTGCTAGTGGTGAGGGTAGCACAGATACGCAGTATTTT; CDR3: CASGEGSTDTQYF
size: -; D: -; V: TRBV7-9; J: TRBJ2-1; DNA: TGTGCCAGCAGCTTAGATGGAGAGACCCACTTC; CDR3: CASSLDGETHF
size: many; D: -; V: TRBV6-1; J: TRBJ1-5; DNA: TGTGCCAGCAGTACCCCGGACGGGGGCGGTGGGCAGCCCCAGCATTTT; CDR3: CASSTPDGGGGQPQHF
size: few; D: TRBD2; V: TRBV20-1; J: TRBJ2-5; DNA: TGCAGTGCCCAAAGGCCAGCGGGGGGACCACAAGAGACCCAGTACTTC; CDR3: CSAQRPAGGPQETQYF
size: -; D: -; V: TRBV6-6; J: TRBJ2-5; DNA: TGTGCCAGCGGGGGGACAGTCCTAGCCCAGTACTTC; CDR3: CASGGTVLAQYF
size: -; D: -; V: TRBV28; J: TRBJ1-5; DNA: TGTGCCTGGGGGTTACGGCCCCAGCATTTT; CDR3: CAWGLRPQHF
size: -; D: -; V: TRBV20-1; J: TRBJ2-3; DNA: TGCAGTGCTAGATTGGGCGGGCGCACAGATACGCAGTATTTT; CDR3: CSARLGGRTDTQYF
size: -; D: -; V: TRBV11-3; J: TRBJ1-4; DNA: TGTGCCAGCAGCTCTCCCGGGAACAGAAAACTGTTTTTT; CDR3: CASSSPGNRKLFF
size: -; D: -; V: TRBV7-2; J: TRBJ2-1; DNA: TGTGCCAGCAGCTTAGCGCTCACACTAGTGAGTAATGAGCAGTTCTTC; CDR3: CASSLALTLVSNEQFF
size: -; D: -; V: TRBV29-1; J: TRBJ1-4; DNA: TGCAGCGTGAGGGGCGTACTTAATGAAAAACTGTTTTTT; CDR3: CSVRGVLNEKLFF
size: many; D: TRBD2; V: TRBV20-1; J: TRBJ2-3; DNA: TGCAGTGCTTGCCGTTATAGCGGGGGCAGCCCAGATACGCAGTATTTT; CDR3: CSACRYSGGSPDTQYF
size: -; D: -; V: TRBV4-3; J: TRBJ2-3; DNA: TGCGCCAGCAGCCAAGGGACTTTCACAGATACGCAGTATTTT; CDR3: CASSQGTFTDTQYF
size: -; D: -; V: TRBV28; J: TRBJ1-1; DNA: TGTGCCAGCAGATCCTCGGGGGCGGTCTGGGAAGCTTTCTTT; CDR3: CASRSSGAVWEAFF
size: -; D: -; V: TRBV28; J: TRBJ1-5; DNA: TGTGCCAGCAGTTTTTGGCAGGGAAATCAGCCCCAGCATTTT; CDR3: CASSFWQGNQPQHF
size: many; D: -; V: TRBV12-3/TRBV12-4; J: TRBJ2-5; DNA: TGTGCCAGCAGTCCCCTGGGGCCAGAGACCCAGTACTTC; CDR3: CASSPLGPETQYF
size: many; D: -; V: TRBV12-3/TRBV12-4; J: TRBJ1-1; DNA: TGTGCCAGCAGTTTAGCGCAGACCGGTGAAGCTTTCTTT; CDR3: CASSLAQTGEAFF
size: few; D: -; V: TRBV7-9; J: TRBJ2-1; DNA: TGTGCCAGCAGCCGAGACAGTCAGTCTTACAATGAGCAGTTCTTC; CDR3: CASSRDSQSYNEQFF
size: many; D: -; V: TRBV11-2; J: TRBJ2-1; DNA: TGTGCCAGCAGGTTAGCTCCGGGACCTGACAATGAGCAGTTCTTC; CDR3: CASRLAPGPDNEQFF
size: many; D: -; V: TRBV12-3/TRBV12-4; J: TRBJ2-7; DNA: TGTGCCAGCAGTGTCCACAGCTACGAGCAGTACTTC; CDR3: CASSVHSYEQYF
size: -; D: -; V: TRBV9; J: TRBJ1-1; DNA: TGTGCCAGCAGCTTCCGGGACTCCAACACTGAAGCTTTCTTT; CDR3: CASSFRDSNTEAFF
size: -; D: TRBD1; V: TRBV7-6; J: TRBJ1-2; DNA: TGTGCCAGCAGCTCAATTCAGGGGGCCTATGGCTACACCTTC; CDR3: CASSSIQGAYGYTF
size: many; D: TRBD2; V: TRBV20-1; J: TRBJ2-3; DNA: TGCAGTGCTAGGGGGCCTAGCGGGGGCACAGATACGCAGTATTTT; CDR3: CSARGPSGGTDTQYF
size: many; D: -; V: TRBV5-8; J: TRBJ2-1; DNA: TGTGCCAGCAGCCGTGGGGTAAATGAGCAGTTCTTC; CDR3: CASSRGVNEQFF
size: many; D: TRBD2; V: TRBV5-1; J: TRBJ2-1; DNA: TGCGCCAGCAGCTTGTCGCTAGCGGGGAACTCCTACAATGAGCAGTTCTTC; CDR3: CASSLSLAGNSYNEQFF
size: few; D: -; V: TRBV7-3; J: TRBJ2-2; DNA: TGTGCCAGCAGCCCGGAGCATTCGACCGGGGAGCTGTTTTTT; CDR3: CASSPEHSTGELFF
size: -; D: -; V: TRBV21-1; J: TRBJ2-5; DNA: TGTGCCAGCAGCAGATCAAATAGGCGGGGGGCCTACCAAGAGACCCAGTACTTC; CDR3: CASSRSNRRGAYQETQYF
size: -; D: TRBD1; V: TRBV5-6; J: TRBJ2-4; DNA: TGTGCCAGCAGCCCATGGACAGGCCTTCAGTACTTC; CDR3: CASSPWTGLQYF
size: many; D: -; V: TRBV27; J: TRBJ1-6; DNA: TGTGCCAGCAGTTCCACCCGAGAGTCACCCCTCCACTTT; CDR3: CASSSTRESPLHF
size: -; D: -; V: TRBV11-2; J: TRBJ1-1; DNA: TGTGCCAGCAGCTTAGACATAAACACTGAAGCTTTCTTT; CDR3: CASSLDINTEAFF
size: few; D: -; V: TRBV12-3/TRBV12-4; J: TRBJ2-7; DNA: TGTGCCAGCAGTAAGCAAGGGCCCTCCTACGAGCAGTACTTC; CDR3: CASSKQGPSYEQYF
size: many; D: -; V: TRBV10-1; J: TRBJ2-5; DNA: TGCGCCAGCAGTGAGCCGAAGAGAAGAGATCCGGCAAAGACCCAGTACTTC; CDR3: CASSEPKRRDPAKTQYF
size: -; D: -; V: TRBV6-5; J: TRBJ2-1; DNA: TGTGCCCGCAGTTACTTATACGGGGGGCGTTACAATGAGCAGTTCTTC; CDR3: CARSYLYGGRYNEQFF
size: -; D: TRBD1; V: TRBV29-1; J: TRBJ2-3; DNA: TGCAGCGTTGTTGTCCGGACAGGGGGCTCCGGTCGCACAGATACGCAGTATTTT; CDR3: CSVVVRTGGSGRTDTQYF
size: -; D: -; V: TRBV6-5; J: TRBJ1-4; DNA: TGTGCCAGCAGTTACTCCGGGCAAGAACTCTTTGCAACTAATGAAAAACTGTTTTTT; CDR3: CASSYSGQELFATNEKLFF